These 14 T cell receptor beta chains were sequenced from one sample in a study of T cell responses to AZD1222 COVID-19 vaccine. The data were produced by immunoSEQ multiplex PCR, yet TCRdb's version contains in-frame clones alone and is incomplete. The table records 90,000 to 150,000 clones, about 85% of them present only once. The sample consisted of peripheral blood, taken on day 0 of AZD1222 vaccination. These receptors all come from an adult in good health.

The rearrangement links TRBV27 to TRBJ1-6, with 8 bases fitting TRBD1. J was trimmed by 7 bases and V by 5 bases; bases with no gene match: 7. Germline loops: CDR1 MNHEY, CDR2 SMNVEV (reference sequence). The length of the CDR3 is 15 residues. The CDR3 reads CASSATGVGNSPLHF. As DNA, the CDR3 is TGTGCCAGCAGTGCGACAGGGGTGGGAAATTCACCCCTCCACTTT.

This clone was seen only a few times. This chain uses TRBV24-1 with TRBJ2-7; 15 positions agree with TRBD2. The V segment lost 9 bases and the J segment 7 bases; nucleotides outside the gene matches: 3. From germline, CDR1 is KGHDR and CDR2 SFDVKD. The CDR3 totals 13 residues. CDR3 nucleotide sequence: TGTGCCACCGGACTAGCGGGAGGGCAGGAGCAGTACTTC. Amino acids: CATGLAGGQEQYF.

This clone was picked up a small number of times. The chain carries TRBV5-1 and TRBJ1-5; a possible D gene is TRBD1 (5 bases). The CDR3 runs 15 residues. Trimming left V 4 bases short and J 2 bases short, with 13 bases between. The germline gives CDR1 SGHRS, CDR2 YFSETQ. The CDR3 DNA reads TGCGCCAGCAGCCCCGGGACCTATGGCAATCAGCCCCAGCATTTT. Translating gives CASSPGTYGNQPQHF.

This clone has just a few counts. The chain joins TRBV24-1 to TRBJ2-1; D is uncertain. Germline-derived CDR1 and CDR2 are KGHDR and SFDVKD. V lost 4 bases, J lost 2 bases, and 2 bases lay in between. The CDR3 totals 12 residues. CDR3 sequence: CATSDPYNEQFF. The DNA for the CDR3 is TGTGCCACCAGTGACCCCTACAATGAGCAGTTCTTC.

The CDR3 sequence: CASQGSTEAFF. The CDR3 region has the DNA TGTGCCTCACAGGGAAGCACTGAAGCTTTCTTT. The chain has TRBV30 and TRBJ1-1, with a tentative D call TRBD1 (6 bases). Between the trimmed V and J ends, which lost 7 bases and 4 bases, there was a span of 10 bases. The V gene's germline CDR1 is GTSNPN and CDR2 SVGIG (reference sequence). CDR3 length equals 11 residues.

This chain links TRBV11-2 with TRBJ1-4, with D possibly matching TRBD1 (6 bases). CDR1 is SGHAT, CDR2 FQNNGV, per germline. The V end lost 3 bases, the J end lost 0 bases, and 11 bases lay between the germline ends. The CDR3 extends over 16 amino acids. The CDR3 nucleotides are TGTGCCAGCAGCTTCGGACAGAGTGCAACTAATGAAAAACTGTTTTTT. Protein sequence: CASSFGQSATNEKLFF.

V is TRBV20-1 and J is TRBJ1-1; the D is unclear. Germline V CDR1 and CDR2: DFQATT, SNEGSKA (reference sequence). The CDR3 covers 13 residues. Trimming removed 3 bases from V and 5 bases from J, with 13 bases in between. This CDR3 reads CSASIRIQTEAFF. As DNA, the CDR3 is TGCAGTGCTAGTATCAGGATTCAGACTGAAGCTTTCTTT.

This rearrangement joins TRBV6-5 to TRBJ2-7; 8 bases match TRBD2. The germline V gene has CDR1 MNHEY and CDR2 SVGAGI. V lost 5 bases and J lost 0; bases outside the gene matches: 6. This CDR3 is 15 amino acids long. CDR3 sequence (DNA): TGTGCCAGCAGTACGAGCGGGAGAAGCTCCTACGAGCAGTACTTC. Amino acids: CASSTSGRSSYEQYF.

The V gene is TRBV5-1, the J gene TRBJ2-7; D uncertain. The germline gives CDR1 SGHRS, CDR2 YFSETQ. The CDR3 length is 14 residues. V lost 4 bases to trimming and J lost 0 bases, with 11 bases between them. The CDR3 sequence is CASSLHGPSYEQYF. CDR3 nucleotide sequence: TGCGCCAGCAGCCTCCATGGACCCTCCTACGAGCAGTACTTC.

This clone was counted a single time. This chain links TRBV27 with TRBJ1-6, with a tentative D call TRBD1 (5 bases). Germline values: CDR1 MNHEY, CDR2 SMNVEV (reference sequence). The CDR3 extends over 15 amino acids. V shed 2 bases and J shed 7 bases, with 12 bases lying between them. The CDR3 loop is CASSLGAGTNSPLHF. Written as DNA, the CDR3 is TGTGCCAGCAGTTTAGGGGCAGGAACAAATTCACCCCTCCACTTT.

The rearrangement links TRBV27 to TRBJ2-4; 9 bases match TRBD1. The CDR3 consists of 16 residues. Germline CDR1 MNHEY, CDR2 SMNVEV (reference sequence). Germline trimming cut 6 bases from V and 1 base from J; bases unmatched to any gene: 7. The CDR3 loop reads CASSVDRGTAKNIQYF. As DNA, the CDR3 is TGTGCCAGCAGCGTTGACAGGGGGACGGCCAAAAACATTCAGTACTTC.

The rearrangement uses TRBV7-2 and TRBJ2-7; D is uncertain. The CDR3 contains 14 residues. From germline, CDR1 is SGHTA and CDR2 FQGNSA. Trimming pared 1 base from V and 3 bases from J, leaving 10 bases between. In DNA form, the CDR3 reads TGTGCCAGCAGCTTAGGACAATCCGGCTACGAGCAGTACTTC. Amino acids: CASSLGQSGYEQYF.

V and J are TRBV5-4 and TRBJ2-3, with 11 bases identical to TRBD2. Per the germline V gene, CDR1 is SGHNT and CDR2 is YYREEE (reference sequence). The J segment lost 6 bases and the V segment lost 1 base, leaving 7 bases of the junction unmatched. The CDR3 runs to 16 residues. CDR3 region: CASSLRAASGRDTQYF. In nucleotides, the CDR3 is TGTGCCAGCAGCTTGAGGGCGGCTAGCGGGAGGGATACGCAGTATTTT.

This clone was picked up a small number of times. The rearrangement links TRBV18 to TRBJ2-7; D possibly matches TRBD1 or TRBD2 (5 bases each). The CDR3 runs 16 residues. Germline V gene data show CDR1 as KGHSH and CDR2 as LQKENI. V was clipped by 6 bases and J by 7 bases, with 25 bases between them. CDR3 in amino acids: CASSELPGTKDVEQYF. For the CDR3, the DNA is TGTGCCAGCTCGGAGCTCCCCGGGACCAAGGACGTGGAGCAGTACTTC.